Below, 15 T cell receptor beta chains from the same sample are listed, as sequenced in a study of blood T cell repertoires in COVID-19. Generated by immunoSEQ multiplex PCR, the TCRdb table keeps only in-frame clones and is missing some. The sample has hundreds of thousands of clones, approximately 91% seen once; the top ten hold approximately 8%. The specimen sequenced was PBMCs or T cells enriched from blood (not recorded which). All receptors derive from a woman aged 60-75 years who had recovered from COVID-19.

The chain links TRBV5-1 to TRBJ1-4, with D possibly matching TRBD1 (5 bases). The germline V and J ends were trimmed by 2 bases and 8 bases, with 13 bases remaining between them. The germline CDR1 and CDR2 sequences are SGHRS and YFSETQ. The CDR3 has 14 amino acids. The DNA of the CDR3 is TGCGCCAGCAGCTTAAGGCCTCAGGGCGAAAAACTGTTTTTT. The encoded protein is CASSLRPQGEKLFF. The full variable domain, rest sourced from reference TRBV5-1 and TRBJ1-4, is KAGVTQTPRYLIKTRGQQVTLSCSPISGHRSVSWYQQTPGQGLQFLFEYFSETQRNKGNFPGRFSGRQFSNSRSEMNVSTLELGDSALYLCASSLRPQGEKLFFGSGTQLSVL.

CDR3 DNA sequence: TGTGCCACCAGTGATTTTAACTACAATGAGCAGTTCTTC. Its protein is CATSDFNYNEQFF. The V call is TRBV24-1, the J call TRBJ2-1; the D is unclear. The V end lost 1 base, the J end lost 3 bases, and 3 bases lay between the germline ends. Per germline, CDR1 KGHDR and CDR2 SFDVKD. The CDR3 is 13 residues long.

This clone showed up just once. The chain is built from TRBV30 and TRBJ1-3; the D gene is possibly TRBD1 (5 bases). Trimming removed 1 base from V and 4 bases from J, with 14 bases in between. Germline V CDR1 and CDR2: GTSNPN, SVGIG (reference sequence). The CDR3 is made up of 15 amino acids. CDR3 in amino acids: CAWSAGTTYGNTIYF. The CDR3 DNA reads as TGTGCCTGGAGTGCCGGGACTACGTACGGAAACACCATATATTTT.

The genes are TRBV11-2 and TRBJ2-3; 7 bases agree with TRBD2. CDR3 length equals 14 residues. The germline CDR1 and CDR2 sequences are SGHAT and FQNNGV. J gave up 0 bases and V 4 bases, and 1 base lay outside the gene matches. CDR3: CASSWGGSTDTQYF. DNA for the CDR3: TGTGCCAGCAGCTGGGGGGGTAGCACAGATACGCAGTATTTT.

This chain uses TRBV6-6 with TRBJ2-2; TRBD1 matches 10 bases. V lost 5 bases to trimming and J lost 5 bases; unmatched junction nucleotides: 5. Germline loops: CDR1 MNHNY, CDR2 SVGAGI (reference sequence). The CDR3 totals 15 residues. CDR3 amino acids: CASSHRQGATGELFF. As DNA, the CDR3 is TGTGCCAGCAGTCACCGACAGGGGGCTACCGGGGAGCTGTTTTTT.

The chain is built from TRBV6-6 and TRBJ2-7; 11 bases match TRBD1. Losses at the gene ends were 7 bases for V and 5 bases for J; bases not matched to a gene: 10. The CDR3 is made up of 15 amino acids. Germline V gene data show CDR1 as MNHNY and CDR2 as SVGAGI (reference sequence). This chain's CDR3 is CASKPFGTGGHEQYF. For the CDR3, the DNA is TGTGCCAGCAAACCTTTCGGGACAGGGGGTCACGAGCAGTACTTC.

The chain recombines TRBV10-3 with TRBJ2-3; 10 nucleotides match TRBD1. The J segment lost 2 bases and the V segment lost 6 bases, leaving 5 bases of the junction unmatched. Germline values: CDR1 ENHRY, CDR2 SYGVKD. The CDR3 extends over 15 amino acids. CDR3 bases: TGTGCCATCAGATTAGGACAGGGGGACACAGATACGCAGTATTTT. Protein product: CAIRLGQGDTDTQYF.

The chain recombines TRBV27 with TRBJ1-1; D is unresolved. V dropped 8 bases and J dropped 2 bases, with 15 bases sitting between them. From germline, CDR1 is MNHEY and CDR2 SMNVEV (reference sequence). CDR3 size: 14 residues. The CDR3 spells CASRSPGSNTEAFF. CDR3 bases: TGTGCCAGCCGAAGCCCGGGAAGCAACACTGAAGCTTTCTTT.

The chain uses TRBV5-1 and TRBJ2-2; D not certain. The CDR3 consists of 13 residues. Trimming removed 6 bases at V and 0 bases at J, with 6 bases between. Germline V gene sequence: CDR1 SGHRS, CDR2 YFSETQ. The CDR3 sequence: CASTLSNTGELFF. The CDR3 DNA is TGCGCCAGCACCCTGTCGAACACCGGGGAGCTGTTTTTT.

This rearrangement joins TRBV7-6 to TRBJ1-4, with a weak D call TRBD1 (5 bases). Trimming took off 5 bases at V and 10 bases at J, with 23 bases between the two ends. The V gene's germline CDR1 is SGHVS and CDR2 FNYEAQ. The CDR3 has 16 residues. This CDR3 reads CASSVSSRGGLGKLFF. The CDR3 nucleotides are TGTGCCAGCAGCGTCTCAAGTAGGGGCGGATTAGGAAAACTGTTTTTT.

The genes are TRBV12-3 or TRBV12-4 and TRBJ2-1; 8 bases map to TRBD1. This CDR3 is built from 13 residues. Trimming cost V 6 bases and J 9 bases; bases outside gene matches: 7. The CDR3 loop reads CASRPTGGGEQFF. CDR3 bases: TGTGCCAGCAGGCCCACAGGGGGTGGTGAGCAGTTCTTC.

The chain recombines TRBV18 with TRBJ1-1; D remains ambiguous. The V gene's germline CDR1 is KGHSH and CDR2 LQKENI. The CDR3 consists of 13 residues. Trimming cost V 10 bases and J 0 bases, with 12 bases left between them. CDR3 bases: TGTGCCACCAGGCCAGCCTTGAACACTGAAGCTTTCTTT. This sequence encodes CATRPALNTEAFF.

The V call is TRBV3-1 (or the pseudogene TRBV3-2), the J call TRBJ1-2, with 7 bases identical to TRBD1. The trim removed 0 bases at V and 1 base at J, leaving 5 bases unmatched. The V gene's germline CDR1 is LGHDT and CDR2 YNNKEL (reference sequence). CDR3 length equals 16 residues. The CDR3, as DNA: TGTGCCAGCAGCCAAGATATGACAGGGTTTAACTATGGCTACACCTTC. Protein: CASSQDMTGFNYGYTF.

This chain links TRBV10-2 with TRBJ2-3, with a possible D match to TRBD2 (7 bases). Germline assignment: CDR1 WSHSY and CDR2 SAAADI. Trimming took 7 bases from V and 1 from J, leaving 15 bases between them. There are 15 residues in the CDR3. CDR3 DNA: TGCGCCAGCACGTCTAGGGGGGGAGGCACAGATACGCAGTATTTT. The encoded protein is CASTSRGGGTDTQYF.

V usage is TRBV14 and J usage is TRBJ1-6; 9 positions agree with TRBD1. Looked up from germline, CDR1 is SGHDN and CDR2 is FVKESK. The CDR3 totals 15 residues. The V and J ends lost 3 bases and 10 bases, in that order; junction bases with no gene match: 7. The CDR3 reads CASSQPGQGASPLHF. The CDR3 coding sequence is TGTGCCAGCAGCCAGCCGGGACAGGGAGCCTCACCCCTCCACTTT.